This TCR beta chain was captured by sequencing in a study of blood T cell repertoires in COVID-19. The overall study: The origin of the acute and convalescent COVID-19 samples was the United States, Italy and Spain. T cells, B-cell-depleted T cells, or PBMCs provided the cDNA or gDNA that served as material.

Original handling: Estimates of nucleated cell counts were drawn from the amplification of reference gene primers. Clones were read by immunoSEQ multiplex PCR, and TCRdb kept only the in-frame ones, dropping some. Clonal size and the V and J genes are those of that table, whereas D and trimming came from the DNA. The sample has 250,000 or so clones, roughly nine tenths seen once. Germline V gives CDR1 MDHEN, CDR2 SYDVKM. Germline trimming cut 7 bases from V and 7 bases from J; bases unmatched to any gene: 8. The CDR3 runs to 15 residues. The sequencing input was peripheral blood. The receptor was isolated from a middle-aged woman who had recovered from COVID-19. This rearrangement joins TRBV28 to TRBJ1-6; 9 nucleotides match TRBD1. Here the CDR3 DNA reads TGTGCCAGCATAGATAGGACAGGGGCGAATTCACCCCTCCACTTT. It yields the protein CASIDRTGANSPLHF.